Each of the 15 T cell receptor beta chains below was sequenced from the same sample in a study of cytomegalovirus exposure and HLA in healthy donors. Primers for the PCR totalled 60 Vbeta and 13 Jbeta. Libraries were prepared by immunoSEQ multiplex PCR; TCRdb keeps only in-frame clonotypes and omits some of them. Among approximately 160,000 clones listed, 84% were seen once. The sequenced sample consisted of PBMCs. These receptors were obtained from a man in his late teens or twenties in good health and CMV-seronegative.

This clone was found once. This chain connects TRBV2 to TRBJ1-2; no reliable D call. V dropped 6 bases and J dropped 3 bases, with 14 bases sitting between them. Germline V lookup: CDR1 SNHLY, CDR2 FYNNEI. The length of the CDR3 is 14 residues. CDR3: CASRRPGNYYGYTF. DNA of the CDR3: TGTGCCAGCAGGAGGCCGGGAAACTACTATGGCTACACCTTC.

V usage is TRBV27 and J usage is TRBJ2-7; 8 bases are shared with TRBD2. The CDR3 spans 14 residues. Losses at the gene ends were 3 bases for V and 6 bases for J; bases not matched to a gene: 7. The germline V gene has CDR1 MNHEY and CDR2 SMNVEV (reference sequence). CDR3 sequence reads: CASSFSGRAVEQYF. CDR3 in DNA: TGTGCCAGCAGTTTCTCCGGGAGGGCCGTCGAGCAGTACTTC.

The chain has TRBV27 and TRBJ1-2; TRBD1 matches 7 bases. There are 17 residues in the CDR3. The junction had 17 bases not matched to a gene; V was cut back by 2 bases and J by 8 bases. CDR1 MNHEY and CDR2 SMNVEV come from the germline V gene (reference sequence). The CDR3 nucleotides read TGTGCCAGCAGTTTACTACCTGAGGGGGCGCGGGGAGAGGGCTACACCTTC. Protein: CASSLLPEGARGEGYTF.

The rearrangement joins TRBV2 to TRBJ1-1, with TRBD1 identical over 7 bases. Germline CDR1 SNHLY, CDR2 FYNNEI. J gave up 1 base and V 9 bases, and 8 bases lay outside the gene matches. The CDR3 loop spans 14 amino acids. The CDR3 bases are TGTGCCAGAGCTTGGGACAGCAGGAACACTGAAGCTTTCTTT. It yields the protein CARAWDSRNTEAFF.

The chain combines TRBV27 with TRBJ1-2; D gene ambiguous. Germline V lookup: CDR1 MNHEY, CDR2 SMNVEV (reference sequence). The ends were cut back, 5 bases at V and 8 bases at J, with 12 bases in the middle. The CDR3 loop spans 12 amino acids. The CDR3 coding sequence is TGTGCCAGCAGTAACACTAATTTAGGCTACACCTTC. It specifies CASSNTNLGYTF.

V and J are TRBV18 and TRBJ2-7; a possible D gene is TRBD2 (6 bases). Germline lookup yields CDR1 KGHSH and CDR2 LQKENI. Trimming pared 2 bases from V and 2 bases from J, leaving 13 bases between. This CDR3 is built from 15 residues. The DNA of the CDR3 is TGTGCCAGCTCACCATCTAGCGATTGGGCCTACGAGCAGTACTTC. This codes for CASSPSSDWAYEQYF.

The chain is built from TRBV6-6 and TRBJ1-5, with D tentatively TRBD1 (5 bases). The CDR3 extends over 13 amino acids. CDR1 MNHNY and CDR2 SVGAGI come from the germline V gene (reference sequence). Trimming took 6 bases from V and 7 from J, leaving 13 bases between them. The chain's CDR3 is CASSRQLTQPQHF. CDR3 DNA: TGTGCCAGCAGCCGACAGTTGACCCAGCCCCAGCATTTT.

This clone occurred once. This chain connects TRBV28 to TRBJ2-7; D possibly corresponds to TRBD2 (5 bases). CDR1 is MDHEN, CDR2 SYDVKM, per germline. The CDR3 has 14 amino acids. The V end was cut by 3 bases, the J end by 2 bases, with 11 bases between. The CDR3: CASSFSGLAYEQYF. For the CDR3, the DNA is TGTGCCAGCAGTTTCTCCGGACTTGCCTACGAGCAGTACTTC.

The table lists this clone with a count of one. This sequence joins TRBV27 and TRBJ1-6, with 7 bases matching TRBD1. Trimming at V came to 2 bases and at J to 14 bases, leaving 12 bases not matched to a gene. Germline V gene lookup returns CDR1 MNHEY and CDR2 SMNVEV (reference sequence). This CDR3 region has 15 residues. CDR3 in DNA: TGTGCCAGCAGTTTAGAAGGGACAGCCGTAGGGTCCCTCCACTTT. Translating gives CASSLEGTAVGSLHF.

With respect to this clone: One end of the junction does not line up with germline, which may come from a read error. The chain couples TRBV7-6 to TRBJ2-2; D may be TRBD1 (6 bases). Germline CDR1 reads SGHVS; CDR2 reads FNYEAQ. The CDR3 runs to 14 residues. CDR3 amino acids: CASSLAGVTGELFF. In DNA, the CDR3 is TGTGCCAGCAGCCTAGCAGGGGTCACCGGGGAGCTGTTTTTT.

The chain joins TRBV7-9 to TRBJ2-3, with a possible D match to TRBD2 (6 bases). With 5 bases removed from V and 10 bases from J, the gap between germline ends came to 19 bases. This CDR3 contains 14 residues. CDR1 and CDR2 (germline): SEHNR, FQNEAQ (reference sequence). CDR3 protein: CASSQGTFPISQYF. DNA of the CDR3: TGTGCCAGCAGCCAAGGGACTTTCCCTATATCGCAGTATTTT.

V usage is TRBV19 and J usage is TRBJ1-6; TRBD1 matches at 8 bases. Germline CDR1 and CDR2: LNHDA and SQIVND (reference sequence). The CDR3 has 16 amino acids. After removal of 2 bases from V and 9 bases from J, the junction contained 9 bases not matched to a gene. In DNA, the CDR3 is TGTGCCAGTAGTATAAGTGGGACAGGCCCCCGTTCACCCCTCCACTTT. Amino acid sequence: CASSISGTGPRSPLHF.

The V and J genes are TRBV2 and TRBJ2-5, with D tentatively TRBD1 (6 bases). The CDR3 is 16 residues long. The V end was cut by 10 bases, the J end by 2 bases, with 23 bases between. The germline V gene has CDR1 SNHLY and CDR2 FYNNEI. The CDR3 coding sequence is TGTGCCACCAACCCATTGGAAGCAGGGGAGCAAGAGACCCAGTACTTC. This translates into CATNPLEAGEQETQYF.

The genes are TRBV27 and TRBJ2-7, with 7 bases lining up with TRBD1. There are 14 residues in the CDR3. Per the germline V gene, CDR1 is MNHEY and CDR2 is SMNVEV (reference sequence). The V gene end was trimmed by 5 bases and the J gene end by 2 bases; junction bases not matched to a gene: 6. The CDR3 loop is CASSPRTGTYEQYF. The CDR3 coding sequence is TGTGCCAGCAGTCCTCGGACAGGAACCTACGAGCAGTACTTC.

This chain joins TRBV19 and TRBJ1-1; no definite D call. Deletions cut 3 bases from V and 1 base from J, with 9 bases between. Germline lookup yields CDR1 LNHDA and CDR2 SQIVND (reference sequence). The CDR3 spans 14 residues. The CDR3 DNA sequence: TGTGCCAGTAGTATCGGGTTAGGGAACACTGAAGCTTTCTTT. This translates into CASSIGLGNTEAFF.